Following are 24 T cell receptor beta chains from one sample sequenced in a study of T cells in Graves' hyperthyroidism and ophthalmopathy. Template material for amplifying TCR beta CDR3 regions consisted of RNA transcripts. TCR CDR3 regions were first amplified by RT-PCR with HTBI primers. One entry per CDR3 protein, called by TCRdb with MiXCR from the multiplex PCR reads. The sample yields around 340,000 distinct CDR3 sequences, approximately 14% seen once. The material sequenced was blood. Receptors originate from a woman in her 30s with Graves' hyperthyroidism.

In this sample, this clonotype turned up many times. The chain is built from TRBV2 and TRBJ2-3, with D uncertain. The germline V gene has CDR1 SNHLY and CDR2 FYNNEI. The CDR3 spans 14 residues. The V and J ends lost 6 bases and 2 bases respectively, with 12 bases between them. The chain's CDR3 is CASSNLGSTDTQYF. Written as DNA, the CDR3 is TGTGCCAGCAGCAATCTGGGCTCCACAGATACGCAGTATTTT.

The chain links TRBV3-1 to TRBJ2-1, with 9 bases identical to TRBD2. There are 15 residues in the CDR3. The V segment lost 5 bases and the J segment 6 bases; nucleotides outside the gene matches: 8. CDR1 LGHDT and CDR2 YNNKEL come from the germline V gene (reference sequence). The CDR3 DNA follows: TGTGCCAGCAGCGAATCGGGACTAGCTGTCAATGAGCAGTTCTTC. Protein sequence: CASSESGLAVNEQFF.

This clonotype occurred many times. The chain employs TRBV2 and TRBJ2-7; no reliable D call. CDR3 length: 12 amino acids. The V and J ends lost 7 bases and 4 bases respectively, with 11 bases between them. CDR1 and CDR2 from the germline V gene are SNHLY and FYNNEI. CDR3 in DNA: TGTGCCAGCAATTCTCGCGCGTACGAGCAGTACTTC. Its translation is CASNSRAYEQYF.

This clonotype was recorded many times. The CDR3 bases are TGTGCCAGCAGTTCTGTGGGAGTTTTGGGGGAGCAGTACTTC. Its translation is CASSSVGVLGEQYF. This chain uses TRBV28 with TRBJ2-7; TRBD2 might be the D (5 bases). The V gene lost 4 bases and the J gene lost 7 bases, with 17 bases spanning the gap. The CDR3 consists of 14 residues. Germline V lookup: CDR1 MDHEN, CDR2 SYDVKM.

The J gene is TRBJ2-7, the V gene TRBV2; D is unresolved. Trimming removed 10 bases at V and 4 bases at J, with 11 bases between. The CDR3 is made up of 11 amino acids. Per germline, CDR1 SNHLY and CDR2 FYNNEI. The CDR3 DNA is TGTGCCACCACTCGAGGTTACGAGCAGTACTTC. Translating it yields CATTRGYEQYF.

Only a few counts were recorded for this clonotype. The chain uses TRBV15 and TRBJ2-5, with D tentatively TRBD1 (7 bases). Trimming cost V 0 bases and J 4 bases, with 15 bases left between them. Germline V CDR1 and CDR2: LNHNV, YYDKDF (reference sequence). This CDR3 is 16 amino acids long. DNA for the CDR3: TGTGCCACCAGCAGAGACAGGGGGGATTTTGGAGAGACCCAGTACTTC. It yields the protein CATSRDRGDFGETQYF.

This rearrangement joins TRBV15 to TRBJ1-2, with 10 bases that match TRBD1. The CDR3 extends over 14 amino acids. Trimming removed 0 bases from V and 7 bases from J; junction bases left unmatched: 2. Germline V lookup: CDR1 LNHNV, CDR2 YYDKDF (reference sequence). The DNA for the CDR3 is TGTGCCACCAGCAGAGATAGGGACAGGGGTGGCTACACCTTC. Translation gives CATSRDRDRGGYTF.

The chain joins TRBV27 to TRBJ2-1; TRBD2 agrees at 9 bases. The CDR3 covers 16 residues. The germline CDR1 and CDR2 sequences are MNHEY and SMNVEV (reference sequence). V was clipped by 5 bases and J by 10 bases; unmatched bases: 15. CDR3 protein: CASSPPYFSGGLEQFF. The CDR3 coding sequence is TGTGCCAGCAGTCCCCCTTACTTTAGCGGGGGCTTAGAGCAGTTCTTC.

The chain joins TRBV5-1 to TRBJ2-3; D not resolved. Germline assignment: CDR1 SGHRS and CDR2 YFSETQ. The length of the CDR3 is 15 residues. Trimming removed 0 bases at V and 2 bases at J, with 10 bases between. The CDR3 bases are TGCGCCAGCAGCTTGGAAGGGAAAGTCACAGATACGCAGTATTTT. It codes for CASSLEGKVTDTQYF.

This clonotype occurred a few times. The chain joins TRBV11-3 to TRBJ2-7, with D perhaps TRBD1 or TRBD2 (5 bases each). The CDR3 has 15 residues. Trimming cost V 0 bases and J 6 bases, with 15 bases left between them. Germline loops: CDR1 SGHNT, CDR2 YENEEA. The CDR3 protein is CASSLDRGPWSEQYF. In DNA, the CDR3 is TGTGCCAGCAGCTTAGATCGGGGCCCATGGAGCGAGCAGTACTTC.

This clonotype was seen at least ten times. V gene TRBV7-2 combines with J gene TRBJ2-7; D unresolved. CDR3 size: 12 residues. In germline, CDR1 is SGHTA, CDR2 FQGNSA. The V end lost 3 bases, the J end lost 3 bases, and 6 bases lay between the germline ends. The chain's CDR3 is CASSFASYEQYF. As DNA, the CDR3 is TGTGCCAGCAGCTTTGCTAGCTACGAGCAGTACTTC. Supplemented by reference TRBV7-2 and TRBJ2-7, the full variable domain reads GAGVSQSPSNKVTEKGKDVELRCDPISGHTALYWYRQSLGQGLEFLIYFQGNSAPDKSGLPSDRFSAERTGGSVSTLTIQRTQQEDSAVYLCASSFASYEQYFGPGTRLTVT.

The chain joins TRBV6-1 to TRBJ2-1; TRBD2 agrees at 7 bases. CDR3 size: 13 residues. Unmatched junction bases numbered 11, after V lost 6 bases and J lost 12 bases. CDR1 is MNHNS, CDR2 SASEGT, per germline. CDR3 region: CASSPGTTGRQFF. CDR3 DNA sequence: TGTGCCAGCAGCCCTGGGACTACGGGCCGGCAGTTCTTC.

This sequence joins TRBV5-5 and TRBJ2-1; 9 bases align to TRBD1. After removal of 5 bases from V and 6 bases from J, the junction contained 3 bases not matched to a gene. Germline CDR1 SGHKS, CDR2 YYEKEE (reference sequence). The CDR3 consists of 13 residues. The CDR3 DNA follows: TGTGCCAGCAGGCTGACAGGGGGCAATGAGCAGTTCTTC. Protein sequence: CASRLTGGNEQFF.

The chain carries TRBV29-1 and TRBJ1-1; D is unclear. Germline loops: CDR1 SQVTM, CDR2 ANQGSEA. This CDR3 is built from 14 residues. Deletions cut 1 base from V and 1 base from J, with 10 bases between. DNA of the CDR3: TGCAGCGTTGAAGCGCCGGTACGGAACACTGAAGCTTTCTTT. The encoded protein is CSVEAPVRNTEAFF.

The CDR3 DNA is TGTGCCTGGAGTGCCTACTCTGGGGCCAACGTCCTGACTTTC. Translating gives CAWSAYSGANVLTF. The chain employs TRBV30 and TRBJ2-6; D gene ambiguous. Trimming cost V 1 base and J 0 bases, with 4 bases left between them. The CDR3 length is 14 residues. Germline-derived CDR1 and CDR2 are GTSNPN and SVGIG (reference sequence).

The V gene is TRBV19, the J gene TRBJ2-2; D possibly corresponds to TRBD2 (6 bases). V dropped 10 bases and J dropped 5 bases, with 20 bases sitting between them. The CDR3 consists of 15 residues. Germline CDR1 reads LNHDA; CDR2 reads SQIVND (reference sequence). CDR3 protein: CATTPSGGWTGELFF. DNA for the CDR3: TGTGCCACCACCCCCTCCGGGGGTTGGACCGGGGAGCTGTTTTTT. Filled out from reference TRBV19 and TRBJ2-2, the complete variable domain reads DGGITQSPKYLFRKEGQNVTLSCEQNLNHDAMYWYRQDPGQGLRLIYYSQIVNDFQKGDIAEGYSVSREKKESFPLTVTSAQKNPTAFYLCATTPSGGWTGELFFGEGSRLTVL.

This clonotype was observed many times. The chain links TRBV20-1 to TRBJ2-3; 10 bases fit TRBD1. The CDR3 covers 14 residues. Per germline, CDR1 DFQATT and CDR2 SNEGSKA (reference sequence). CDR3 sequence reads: CQWGGTGVGATQYF. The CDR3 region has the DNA TGCCAGTGGGGAGGGACAGGGGTGGGGGCTACGCAGTATTTT.

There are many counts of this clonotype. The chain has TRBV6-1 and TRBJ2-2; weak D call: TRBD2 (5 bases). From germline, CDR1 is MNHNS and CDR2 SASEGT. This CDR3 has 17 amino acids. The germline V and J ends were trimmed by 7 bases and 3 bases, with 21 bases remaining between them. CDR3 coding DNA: TGTGCCAGCACCAAAAAGGTTTCCTCGGGGTACACCGGGGAGCTGTTTTTT. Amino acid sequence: CASTKKVSSGYTGELFF.

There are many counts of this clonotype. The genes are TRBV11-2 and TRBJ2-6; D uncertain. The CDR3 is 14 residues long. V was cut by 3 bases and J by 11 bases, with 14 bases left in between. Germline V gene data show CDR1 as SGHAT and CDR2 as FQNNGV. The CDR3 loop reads CASSFSSRSDVLTF. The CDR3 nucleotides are TGTGCCAGCAGCTTTAGCAGTAGGTCCGACGTCCTGACTTTC.

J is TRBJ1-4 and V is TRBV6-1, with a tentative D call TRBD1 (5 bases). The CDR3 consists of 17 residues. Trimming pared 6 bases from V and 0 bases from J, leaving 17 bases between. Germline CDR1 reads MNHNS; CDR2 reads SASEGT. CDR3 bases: TGTGCCAGCAGCCGGACGGGGGAGGCGGCAACTAATGAAAAACTGTTTTTT. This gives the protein CASSRTGEAATNEKLFF.

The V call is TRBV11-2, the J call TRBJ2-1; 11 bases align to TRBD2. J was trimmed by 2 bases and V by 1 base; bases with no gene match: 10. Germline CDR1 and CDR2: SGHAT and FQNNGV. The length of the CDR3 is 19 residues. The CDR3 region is CASSLGTSGSHGAYNEQFF. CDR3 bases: TGTGCCAGCAGCTTAGGGACTAGCGGGTCCCACGGCGCCTACAATGAGCAGTTCTTC.

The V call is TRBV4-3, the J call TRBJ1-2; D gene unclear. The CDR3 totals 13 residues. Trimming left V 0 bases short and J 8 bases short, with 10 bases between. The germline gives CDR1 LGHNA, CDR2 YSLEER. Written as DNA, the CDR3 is TGCGCCAGCAGCCAAGATTCCCGTCAAGGCTACACCTTC. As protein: CASSQDSRQGYTF.

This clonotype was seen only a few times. The CDR3 is CASREITTLDGKYSNQPQHF. Written as DNA, the CDR3 is TGCGCCAGCAGGGAAATTACTACCTTGGACGGAAAATATAGCAATCAGCCCCAGCATTTT. The rearrangement joins TRBV10-2 to TRBJ1-5; the D is unclear. V gave up 6 bases and J gave up 0 bases, with 27 bases separating them. Germline loops: CDR1 WSHSY, CDR2 SAAADI. The CDR3 loop spans 20 amino acids.

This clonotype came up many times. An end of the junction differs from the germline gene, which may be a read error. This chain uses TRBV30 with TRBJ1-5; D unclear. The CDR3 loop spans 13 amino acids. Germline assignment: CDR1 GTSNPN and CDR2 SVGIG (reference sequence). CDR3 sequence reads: CAWSDSSHHPQHF. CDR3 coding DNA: TGTGCCTGGAGTGACAGTTCCCATCATCCCCAGCATTTT.